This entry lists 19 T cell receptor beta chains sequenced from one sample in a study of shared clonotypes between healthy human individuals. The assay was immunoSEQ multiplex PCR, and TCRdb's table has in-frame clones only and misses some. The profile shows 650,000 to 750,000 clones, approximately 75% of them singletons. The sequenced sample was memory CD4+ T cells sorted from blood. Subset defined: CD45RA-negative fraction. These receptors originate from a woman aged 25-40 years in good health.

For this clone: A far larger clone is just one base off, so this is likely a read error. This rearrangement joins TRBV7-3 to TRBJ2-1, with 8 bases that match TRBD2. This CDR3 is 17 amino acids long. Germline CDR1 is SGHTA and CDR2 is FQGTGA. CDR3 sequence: CAGSLPGGREAYNEQFF. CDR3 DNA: TGTGCCGGCAGCCTCCCCGGGGGGCGGGAGGCCTACAATGAGCAGTTCTTC.

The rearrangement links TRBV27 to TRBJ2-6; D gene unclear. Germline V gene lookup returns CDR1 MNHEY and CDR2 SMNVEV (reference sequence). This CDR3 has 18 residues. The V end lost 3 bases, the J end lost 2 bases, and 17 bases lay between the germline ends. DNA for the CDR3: TGTGCCAGCAGTTTTAGGCGACACCGGGTCCCTGGGGCCAACGTCCTGACTTTC. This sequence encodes CASSFRRHRVPGANVLTF.

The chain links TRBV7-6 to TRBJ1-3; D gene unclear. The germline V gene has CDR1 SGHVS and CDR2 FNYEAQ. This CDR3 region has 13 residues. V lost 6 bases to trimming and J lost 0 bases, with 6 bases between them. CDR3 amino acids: CASRGNSGNTIYF. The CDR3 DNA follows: TGTGCCAGCAGGGGGAACTCTGGAAACACCATATATTTT.

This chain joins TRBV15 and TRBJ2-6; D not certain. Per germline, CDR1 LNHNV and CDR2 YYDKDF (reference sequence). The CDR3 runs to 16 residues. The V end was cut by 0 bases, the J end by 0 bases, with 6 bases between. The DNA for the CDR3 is TGTGCCACCAGCAGAGATCCGGACTCTGGGGCCAACGTCCTGACTTTC. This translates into CATSRDPDSGANVLTF.

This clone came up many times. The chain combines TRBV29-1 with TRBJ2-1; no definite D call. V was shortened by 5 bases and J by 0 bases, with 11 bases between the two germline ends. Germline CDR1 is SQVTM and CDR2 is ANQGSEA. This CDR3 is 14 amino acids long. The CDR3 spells CSVPRQASYNEQFF. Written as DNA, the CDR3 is TGCAGCGTTCCCAGGCAGGCCTCCTACAATGAGCAGTTCTTC.

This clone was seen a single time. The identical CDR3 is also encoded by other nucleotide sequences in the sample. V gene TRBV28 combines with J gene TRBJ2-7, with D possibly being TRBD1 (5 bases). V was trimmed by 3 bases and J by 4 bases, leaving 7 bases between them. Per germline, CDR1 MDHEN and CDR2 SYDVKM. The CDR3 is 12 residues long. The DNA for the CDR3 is TGTGCCAGCAGTTTTGGGGCATACGAGCAGTACTTC. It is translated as CASSFGAYEQYF.

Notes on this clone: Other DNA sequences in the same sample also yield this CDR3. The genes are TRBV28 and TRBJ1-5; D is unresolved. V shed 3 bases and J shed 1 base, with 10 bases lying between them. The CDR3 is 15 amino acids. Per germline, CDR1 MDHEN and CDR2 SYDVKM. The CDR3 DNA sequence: TGTGCCAGCAGTTTCTCCCGTGGGAGCAATCAGCCCCAGCATTTT. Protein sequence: CASSFSRGSNQPQHF.

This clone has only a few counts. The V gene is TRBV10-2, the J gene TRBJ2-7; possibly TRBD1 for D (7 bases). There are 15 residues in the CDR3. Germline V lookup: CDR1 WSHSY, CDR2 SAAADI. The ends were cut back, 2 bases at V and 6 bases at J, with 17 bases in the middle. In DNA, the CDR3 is TGCGCCAGCAGTGAGGGGGCGGGGACAGTCTCCGAGCAGTACTTC. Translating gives CASSEGAGTVSEQYF.

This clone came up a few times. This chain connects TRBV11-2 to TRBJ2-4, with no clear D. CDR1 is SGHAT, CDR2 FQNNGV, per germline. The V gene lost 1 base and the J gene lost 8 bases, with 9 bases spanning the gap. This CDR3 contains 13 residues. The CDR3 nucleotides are TGTGCCAGCAGCTTAGCGCGTGGGGACATTCAGTACTTC. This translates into CASSLARGDIQYF.

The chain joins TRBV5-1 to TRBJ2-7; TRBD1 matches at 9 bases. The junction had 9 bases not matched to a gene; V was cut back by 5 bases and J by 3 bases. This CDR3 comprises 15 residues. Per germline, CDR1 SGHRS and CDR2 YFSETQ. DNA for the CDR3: TGCGCCAGCAGTCTTTCCGGGACAGGGTTCTACGAGCAGTACTTC. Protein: CASSLSGTGFYEQYF.

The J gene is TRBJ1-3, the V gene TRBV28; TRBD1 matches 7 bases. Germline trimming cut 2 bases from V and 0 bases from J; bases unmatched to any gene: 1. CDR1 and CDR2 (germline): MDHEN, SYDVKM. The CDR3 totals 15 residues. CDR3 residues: CASSLTGASGNTIYF. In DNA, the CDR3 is TGTGCCAGCAGTTTAACAGGGGCCTCTGGAAACACCATATATTTT. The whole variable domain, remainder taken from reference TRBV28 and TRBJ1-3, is DVKVTQSSRYLVKRTGEKVFLECVQDMDHENMFWYRQDPGLGLRLIYFSYDVKMKEKGDIPEGYSVSREKKERFSLILESASTNQTSMYLCASSLTGASGNTIYFGEGSWLTVV.

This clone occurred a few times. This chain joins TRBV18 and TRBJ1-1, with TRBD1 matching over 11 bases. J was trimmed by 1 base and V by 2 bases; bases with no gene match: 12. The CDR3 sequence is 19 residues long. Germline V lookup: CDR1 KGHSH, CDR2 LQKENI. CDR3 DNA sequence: TGTGCCAGCTCACCAATCGCTTTAACCGGGACAGGGGGGAACACTGAAGCTTTCTTT. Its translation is CASSPIALTGTGGNTEAFF.

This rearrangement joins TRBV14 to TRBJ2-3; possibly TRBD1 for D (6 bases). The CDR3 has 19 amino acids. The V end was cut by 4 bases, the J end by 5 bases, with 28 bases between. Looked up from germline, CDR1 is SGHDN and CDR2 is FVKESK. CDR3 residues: CASSLKGPCAVRGRDTQYF. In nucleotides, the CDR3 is TGTGCCAGCAGCCTCAAAGGGCCCTGTGCGGTTAGGGGGAGAGATACGCAGTATTTT.

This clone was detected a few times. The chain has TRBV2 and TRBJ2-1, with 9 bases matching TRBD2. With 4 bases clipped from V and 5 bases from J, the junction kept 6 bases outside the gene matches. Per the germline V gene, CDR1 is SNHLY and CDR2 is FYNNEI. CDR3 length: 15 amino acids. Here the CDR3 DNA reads TGTGCCAGCAGTGGGTCGAGACTAGCGGACAATGAGCAGTTCTTC. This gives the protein CASSGSRLADNEQFF. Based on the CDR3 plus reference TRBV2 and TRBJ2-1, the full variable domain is EPEVTQTPSHQVTQMGQEVILRCVPISNHLYFYWYRQILGQKVEFLVSFYNNEISEKSEIFDDQFSVERPDGSNFTLKIRSTKLEDSAMYFCASSGSRLADNEQFFGPGTRLTVL.

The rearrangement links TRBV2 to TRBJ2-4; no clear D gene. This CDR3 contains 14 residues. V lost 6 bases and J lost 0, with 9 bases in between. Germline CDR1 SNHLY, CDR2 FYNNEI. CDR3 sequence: CASRDPLAKNIQYF. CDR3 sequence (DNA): TGTGCCAGCAGGGACCCTCTAGCCAAAAACATTCAGTACTTC.

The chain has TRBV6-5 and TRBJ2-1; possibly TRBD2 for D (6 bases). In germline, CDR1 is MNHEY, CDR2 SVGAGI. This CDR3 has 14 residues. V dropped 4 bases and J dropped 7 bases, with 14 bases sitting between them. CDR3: CASSFGGSVNEQFF. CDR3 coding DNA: TGTGCCAGCAGTTTTGGGGGGAGCGTGAATGAGCAGTTCTTC.

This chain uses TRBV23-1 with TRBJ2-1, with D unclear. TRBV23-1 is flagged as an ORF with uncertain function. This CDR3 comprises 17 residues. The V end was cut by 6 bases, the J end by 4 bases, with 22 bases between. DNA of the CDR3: TGCGCCAGCAGACGAAGGCTCGCTGGCTTGTCGTACAATGAGCAGTTCTTC. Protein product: CASRRRLAGLSYNEQFF.

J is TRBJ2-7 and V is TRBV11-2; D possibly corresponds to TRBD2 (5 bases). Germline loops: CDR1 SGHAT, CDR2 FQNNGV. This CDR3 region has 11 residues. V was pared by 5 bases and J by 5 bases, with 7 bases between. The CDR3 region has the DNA TGTGCCAGCAGCGCCGGGGACGAGCAGTACTTC. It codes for CASSAGDEQYF.

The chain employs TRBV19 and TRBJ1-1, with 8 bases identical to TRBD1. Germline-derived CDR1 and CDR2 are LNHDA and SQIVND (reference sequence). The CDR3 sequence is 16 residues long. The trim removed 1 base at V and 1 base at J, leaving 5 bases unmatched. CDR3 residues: CASSIVGDRQNTEAFF. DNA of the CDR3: TGTGCCAGTAGTATAGTTGGGGACAGGCAGAACACTGAAGCTTTCTTT.